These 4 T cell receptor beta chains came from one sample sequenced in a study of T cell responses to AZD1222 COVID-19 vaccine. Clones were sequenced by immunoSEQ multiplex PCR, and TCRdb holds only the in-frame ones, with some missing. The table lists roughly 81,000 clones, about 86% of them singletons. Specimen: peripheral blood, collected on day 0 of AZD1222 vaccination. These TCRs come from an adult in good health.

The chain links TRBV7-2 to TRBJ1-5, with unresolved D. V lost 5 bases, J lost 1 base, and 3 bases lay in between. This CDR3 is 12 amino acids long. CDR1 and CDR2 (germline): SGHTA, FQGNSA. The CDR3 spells CASSESNQPQHF. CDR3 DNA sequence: TGTGCCAGCAGCGAGAGCAATCAGCCCCAGCATTTT.

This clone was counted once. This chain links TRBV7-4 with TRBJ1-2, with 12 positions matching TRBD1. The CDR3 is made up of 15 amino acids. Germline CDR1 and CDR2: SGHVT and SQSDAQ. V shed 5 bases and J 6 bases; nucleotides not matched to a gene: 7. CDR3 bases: TGTGCCAGCAGCGCGAGGGACAGGGGGCCTAATGGCTACACCTTC. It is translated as CASSARDRGPNGYTF.

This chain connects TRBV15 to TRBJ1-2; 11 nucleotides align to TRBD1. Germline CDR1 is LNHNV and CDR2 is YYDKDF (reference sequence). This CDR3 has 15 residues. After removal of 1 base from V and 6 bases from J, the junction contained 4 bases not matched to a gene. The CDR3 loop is CATSRVRTGGDGYTF. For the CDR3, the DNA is TGTGCCACCAGCAGAGTCCGGACAGGGGGCGATGGCTACACCTTC.

The CDR3 bases are TGTGCCAGCAGCCTAATACAGGGGGTGGTATATAATTCACCCCTCCACTTT. Translated, it gives CASSLIQGVVYNSPLHF. The chain links TRBV28 to TRBJ1-6, with 8 bases that match TRBD1. V was clipped by 6 bases and J by 4 bases; unmatched bases: 11. Germline V gene sequence: CDR1 MDHEN, CDR2 SYDVKM. There are 17 residues in the CDR3. The variable domain in full, with the rest retrieved from reference TRBV28 and TRBJ1-6, is DVKVTQSSRYLVKRTGEKVFLECVQDMDHENMFWYRQDPGLGLRLIYFSYDVKMKEKGDIPEGYSVSREKKERFSLILESASTNQTSMYLCASSLIQGVVYNSPLHFGNGTRLTVT.